The following is a T cell receptor beta chain sequence with its context. The antigen is unknown. The data stem from a study of shared clonotypes between healthy human individuals. The length of the CDR3 is 13 residues. Per the germline V gene, CDR1 is SGHRS and CDR2 is YFSETQ. Trimming removed 4 bases at V and 6 bases at J, with 14 bases between. General observations from the study: Among the subsets, naive ones generally showed larger estimated richness than memory ones.

This table comes from immunoSEQ multiplex PCR, and its TCRdb copy is limited to in-frame clones, with some not included. The sample shows roughly 2.2 million clones, 93% of them seen only once. This rearrangement joins TRBV5-1 to TRBJ2-7, with D possibly matching TRBD2 (5 bases). Sample: naive CD4+ T cells from PBMCs. Subset of the sample: CD45RA+ positively selected. This clonotype originated in a man aged 18-30 years in good health. Some clones in this sample may be carry-over from other donors' samples. CDR3 protein: CASSPMPGTEQYF. The CDR3 coding sequence is TGCGCCAGCAGCCCGATGCCGGGAACCGAGCAGTACTTC.